These 6 T cell receptor beta chains originate from one sample sequenced in a study of blood T cell repertoires in COVID-19. TCRdb's table, derived via immunoSEQ multiplex PCR, lists solely in-frame clones and lacks some. Of roughly 350,000 clones listed, around nine tenths are singletons. The sequenced sample consisted of peripheral blood. The receptors here all came from a woman in her 70s with COVID-19, enrolled during active disease.

The chain recombines TRBV2 with TRBJ1-2, with 7 bases matching TRBD1. Germline trimming cut 4 bases from V and 5 bases from J; bases unmatched to any gene: 7. The CDR3 covers 14 residues. Germline CDR1 is SNHLY and CDR2 is FYNNEI. CDR3 sequence: CASSVVRGFYGYTF. CDR3 bases: TGTGCCAGCAGTGTTGTCAGGGGGTTTTATGGCTACACCTTC.

The chain combines TRBV10-2 with TRBJ2-7, with TRBD1 as a possible D gene (6 bases). This CDR3 has 14 amino acids. Deletions cut 1 base from V and 7 bases from J, with 14 bases between. Germline V CDR1 and CDR2: WSHSY, SAAADI. The DNA of the CDR3 is TGCGCCAGCAGTGAGTACAGGGAGTCGAGTGAGCAGTACTTC. It codes for CASSEYRESSEQYF.

J is TRBJ1-1 and V is TRBV3-1 (or the pseudogene TRBV3-2), with 8 bases lining up with TRBD1. CDR3 length: 14 residues. Germline loops: CDR1 LGHDT, CDR2 YNNKEL (reference sequence). V lost 4 bases and J lost 0; bases outside the gene matches: 1. The CDR3 loop reads CASSPGQVNTEAFF. In DNA, the CDR3 is TGTGCCAGCAGCCCGGGACAGGTGAACACTGAAGCTTTCTTT.

The chain employs TRBV2 and TRBJ2-2; TRBD1 is a possible D gene (6 bases). This CDR3 has 14 residues. Trimming took off 5 bases at V and 6 bases at J, with 13 bases between the two ends. Germline V gives CDR1 SNHLY, CDR2 FYNNEI. The CDR3 protein is CASSPGQFPGELFF. In nucleotides, the CDR3 is TGTGCCAGCAGTCCGGGACAATTCCCCGGGGAGCTGTTTTTT.

The chain joins TRBV5-5 to TRBJ2-7; TRBD2 matches 9 bases. CDR1 and CDR2 (germline): SGHKS, YYEKEE (reference sequence). V shed 3 bases and J 5 bases; nucleotides not matched to a gene: 3. The CDR3 extends over 13 amino acids. CDR3 region: CASSSLAGNEQYF. CDR3 nucleotide sequence: TGTGCCAGCAGCTCCCTAGCGGGGAACGAGCAGTACTTC. The full variable domain, with the rest looked up from reference TRBV5-5 and TRBJ2-7, is DAGVTQSPTHLIKTRGQQVTLRCSPISGHKSVSWYQQVLGQGPQFIFQYYEKEERGRGNFPDRFSARQFPNYSSELNVNALLLGDSALYLCASSSLAGNEQYFGPGTRLTVT.

The V and J genes are TRBV6-5 and TRBJ1-2; no firm D call. This CDR3 has 13 residues. Germline V gene lookup returns CDR1 MNHEY and CDR2 SVGAGI. V was clipped by 7 bases and J by 8 bases, with 17 bases between them. CDR3 protein: CASKRDPSGGYTF. The CDR3 nucleotides are TGTGCCAGCAAGCGGGATCCCTCCGGGGGCTACACCTTC.